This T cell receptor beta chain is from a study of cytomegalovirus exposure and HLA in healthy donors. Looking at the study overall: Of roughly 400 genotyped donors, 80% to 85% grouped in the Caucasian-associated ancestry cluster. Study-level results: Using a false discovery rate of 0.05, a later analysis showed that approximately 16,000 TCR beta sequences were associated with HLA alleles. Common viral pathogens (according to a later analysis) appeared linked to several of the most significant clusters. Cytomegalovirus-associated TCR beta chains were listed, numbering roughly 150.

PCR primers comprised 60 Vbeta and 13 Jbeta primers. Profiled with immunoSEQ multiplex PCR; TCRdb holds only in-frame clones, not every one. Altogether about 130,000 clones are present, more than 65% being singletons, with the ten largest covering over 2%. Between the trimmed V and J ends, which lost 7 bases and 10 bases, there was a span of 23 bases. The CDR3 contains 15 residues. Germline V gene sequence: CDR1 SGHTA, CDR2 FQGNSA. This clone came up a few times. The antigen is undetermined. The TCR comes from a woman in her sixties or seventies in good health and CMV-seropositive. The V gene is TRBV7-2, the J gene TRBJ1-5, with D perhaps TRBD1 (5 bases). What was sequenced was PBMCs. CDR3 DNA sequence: TGTGCCAGCACCACCGCGGGACCGTGGGGAGGACCCCAGCATTTT. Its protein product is CASTTAGPWGGPQHF. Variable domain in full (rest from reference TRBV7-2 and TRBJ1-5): GAGVSQSPSNKVTEKGKDVELRCDPISGHTALYWYRQSLGQGLEFLIYFQGNSAPDKSGLPSDRFSAERTGGSVSTLTIQRTQQEDSAVYLCASTTAGPWGGPQHFGDGTRLSIL.